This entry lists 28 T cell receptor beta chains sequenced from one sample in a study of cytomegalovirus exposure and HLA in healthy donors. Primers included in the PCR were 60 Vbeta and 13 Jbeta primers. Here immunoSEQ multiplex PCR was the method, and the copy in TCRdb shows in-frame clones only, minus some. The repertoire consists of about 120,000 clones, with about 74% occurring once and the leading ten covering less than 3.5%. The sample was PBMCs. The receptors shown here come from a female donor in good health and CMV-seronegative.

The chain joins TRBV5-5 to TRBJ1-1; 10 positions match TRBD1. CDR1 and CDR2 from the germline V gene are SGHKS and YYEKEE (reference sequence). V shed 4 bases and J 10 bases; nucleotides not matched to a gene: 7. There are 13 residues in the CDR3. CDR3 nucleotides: TGTGCCAGCAGCCTCGGGACAGGGGAGGTAGCTTTCTTT. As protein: CASSLGTGEVAFF.

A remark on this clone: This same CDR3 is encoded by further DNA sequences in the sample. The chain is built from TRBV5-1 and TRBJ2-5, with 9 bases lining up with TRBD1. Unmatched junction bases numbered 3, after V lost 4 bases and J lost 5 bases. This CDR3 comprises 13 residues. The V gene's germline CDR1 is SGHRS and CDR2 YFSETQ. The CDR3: CASSLGQGETQYF. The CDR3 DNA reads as TGCGCCAGCAGCCTCGGACAGGGGGAGACCCAGTACTTC.

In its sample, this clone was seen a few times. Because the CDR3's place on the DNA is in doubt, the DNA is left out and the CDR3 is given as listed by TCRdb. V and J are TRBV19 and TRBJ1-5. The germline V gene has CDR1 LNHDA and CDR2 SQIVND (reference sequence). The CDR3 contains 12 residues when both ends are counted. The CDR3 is CASTFGIGILSF.

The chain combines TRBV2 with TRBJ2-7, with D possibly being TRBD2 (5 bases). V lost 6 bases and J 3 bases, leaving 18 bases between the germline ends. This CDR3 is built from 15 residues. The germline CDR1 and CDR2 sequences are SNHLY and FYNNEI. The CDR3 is CASRIPGQGGYEQYF. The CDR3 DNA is TGTGCCAGCAGGATCCCAGGCCAAGGAGGCTACGAGCAGTACTTC.

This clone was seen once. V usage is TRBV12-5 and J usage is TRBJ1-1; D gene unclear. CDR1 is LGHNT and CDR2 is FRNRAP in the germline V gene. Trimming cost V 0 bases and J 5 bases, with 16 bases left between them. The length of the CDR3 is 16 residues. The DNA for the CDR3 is TGTGCTAGTGGTTTGGTACTAGGGCCCCCAGCGACTGAAGCTTTCTTT. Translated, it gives CASGLVLGPPATEAFF.

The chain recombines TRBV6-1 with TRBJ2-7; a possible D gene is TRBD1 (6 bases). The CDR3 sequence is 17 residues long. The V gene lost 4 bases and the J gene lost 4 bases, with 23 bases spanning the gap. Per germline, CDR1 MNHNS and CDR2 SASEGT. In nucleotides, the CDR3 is TGTGCCAGCAGTGCCTACGTTAACACGGGACAAATTTACGAGCAGTACTTC. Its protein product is CASSAYVNTGQIYEQYF.

CDR3 residues: CASTSGQGNYEQYF. The CDR3, as DNA: TGTGCCAGTACCTCGGGACAGGGGAACTACGAGCAGTACTTC. J is TRBJ2-7 and V is TRBV19, with TRBD1 matching 10 bases. The CDR3 has 14 amino acids. V was clipped by 7 bases and J by 3 bases; unmatched bases: 6. The germline gives CDR1 LNHDA, CDR2 SQIVND (reference sequence).

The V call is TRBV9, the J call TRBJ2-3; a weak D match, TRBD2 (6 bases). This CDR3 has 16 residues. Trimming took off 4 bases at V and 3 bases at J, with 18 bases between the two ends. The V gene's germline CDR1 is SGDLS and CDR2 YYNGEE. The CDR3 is CASSISTGLSTDTQYF. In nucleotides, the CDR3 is TGTGCCAGCAGCATATCGACGGGACTCTCAACAGATACGCAGTATTTT.

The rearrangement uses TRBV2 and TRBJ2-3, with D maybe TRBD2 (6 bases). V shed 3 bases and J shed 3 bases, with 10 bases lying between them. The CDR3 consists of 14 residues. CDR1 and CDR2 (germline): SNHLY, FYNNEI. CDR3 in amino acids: CASSDWRGTDTQYF. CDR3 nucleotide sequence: TGTGCCAGCAGTGACTGGAGGGGAACAGATACGCAGTATTTT.

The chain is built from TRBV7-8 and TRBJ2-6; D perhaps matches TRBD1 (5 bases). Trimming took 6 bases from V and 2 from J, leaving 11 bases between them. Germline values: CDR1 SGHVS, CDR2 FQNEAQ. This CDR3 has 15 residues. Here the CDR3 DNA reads TGTGCCAGCAGTCAAGGGGCGGCTGGGGCCAACGTCCTGACTTTC. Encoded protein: CASSQGAAGANVLTF.

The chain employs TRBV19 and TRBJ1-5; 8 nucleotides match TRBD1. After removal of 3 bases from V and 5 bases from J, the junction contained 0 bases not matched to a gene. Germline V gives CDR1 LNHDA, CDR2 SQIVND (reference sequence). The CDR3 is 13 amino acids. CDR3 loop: CASSMTGDQPQHF. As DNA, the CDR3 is TGTGCCAGTAGTATGACAGGGGATCAGCCCCAGCATTTT.

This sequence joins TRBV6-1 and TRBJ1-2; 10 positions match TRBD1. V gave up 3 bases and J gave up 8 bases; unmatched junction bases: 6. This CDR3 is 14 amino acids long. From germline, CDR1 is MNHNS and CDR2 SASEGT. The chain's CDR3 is CASSDRGQGGGYTF. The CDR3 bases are TGTGCCAGCAGTGACCGTGGACAGGGGGGCGGCTACACCTTC.

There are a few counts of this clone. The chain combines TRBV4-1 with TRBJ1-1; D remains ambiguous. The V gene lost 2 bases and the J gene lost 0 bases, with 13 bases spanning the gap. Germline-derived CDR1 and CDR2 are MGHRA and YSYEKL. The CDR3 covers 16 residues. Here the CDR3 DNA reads TGCGCCAGCAGCCAATATGGGCCGTTAATGAACACTGAAGCTTTCTTT. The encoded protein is CASSQYGPLMNTEAFF.

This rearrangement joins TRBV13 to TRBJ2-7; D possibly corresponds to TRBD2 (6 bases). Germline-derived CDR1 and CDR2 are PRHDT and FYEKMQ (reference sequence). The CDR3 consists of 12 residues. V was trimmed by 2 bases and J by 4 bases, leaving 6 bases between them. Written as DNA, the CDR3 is TGTGCCAGCAGCTTAAGCGGGTACGAGCAGTACTTC. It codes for CASSLSGYEQYF.

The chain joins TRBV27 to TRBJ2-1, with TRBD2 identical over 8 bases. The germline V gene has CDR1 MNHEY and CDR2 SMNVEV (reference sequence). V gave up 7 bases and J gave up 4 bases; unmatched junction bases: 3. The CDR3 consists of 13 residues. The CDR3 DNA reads TGTGCCAGCACGGGACTAGATTACAATGAGCAGTTCTTC. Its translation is CASTGLDYNEQFF.

CDR3 coding DNA: TGTGCCAGCAGCGTATCTAGTTTGAGCCTGCAGAACACTGAAGCTTTCTTT. It specifies CASSVSSLSLQNTEAFF. This chain joins TRBV9 and TRBJ1-1; D is unclear. The CDR3 contains 17 residues. The V gene's germline CDR1 is SGDLS and CDR2 YYNGEE. V lost 1 base to trimming and J lost 1 base, with 17 bases between them.

The CDR3 reads CASSVGIGSFANEKLFF. The CDR3 DNA reads TGTGCCAGCAGCGTAGGGATAGGGAGTTTTGCTAATGAAAAACTGTTTTTT. This chain joins TRBV9 and TRBJ1-4; D ambiguous. Looked up from germline, CDR1 is SGDLS and CDR2 is YYNGEE. V dropped 0 bases and J dropped 3 bases, with 15 bases sitting between them. The CDR3 extends over 17 amino acids.

The CDR3 region has the DNA TGTGCCAGCAGAAACAGGGGGGGTTACGAAAAACTGTTTTTT. This encodes CASRNRGGYEKLFF. The gene calls are TRBV6-6 and TRBJ1-4; TRBD1 aligns across 8 bases. Germline V gene sequence: CDR1 MNHNY, CDR2 SVGAGI (reference sequence). The CDR3 spans 14 residues. The V and J ends lost 6 bases and 8 bases, in that order; junction bases with no gene match: 8.

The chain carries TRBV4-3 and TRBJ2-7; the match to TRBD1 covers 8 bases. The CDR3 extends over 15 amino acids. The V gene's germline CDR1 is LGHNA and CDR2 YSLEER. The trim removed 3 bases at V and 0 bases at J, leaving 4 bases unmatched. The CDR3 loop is CASSQGDRGSYEQYF. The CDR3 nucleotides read TGCGCCAGCAGCCAGGGAGACAGGGGCTCCTACGAGCAGTACTTC.

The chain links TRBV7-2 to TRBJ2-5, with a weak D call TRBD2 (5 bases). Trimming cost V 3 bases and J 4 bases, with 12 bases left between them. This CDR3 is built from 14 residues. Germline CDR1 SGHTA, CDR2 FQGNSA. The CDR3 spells CASSLRTGLETQYF. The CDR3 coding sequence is TGTGCCAGCAGCTTGAGGACTGGGCTAGAGACCCAGTACTTC.

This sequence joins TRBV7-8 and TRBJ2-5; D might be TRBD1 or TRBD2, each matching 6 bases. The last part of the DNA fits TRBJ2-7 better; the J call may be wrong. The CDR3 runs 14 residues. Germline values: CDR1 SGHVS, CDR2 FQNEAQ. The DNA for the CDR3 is TGTGCCAGCAGCCCAGGAGGGGGCTCCTACGAGCAGTACTTC. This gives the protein CASSPGGGSYEQYF.

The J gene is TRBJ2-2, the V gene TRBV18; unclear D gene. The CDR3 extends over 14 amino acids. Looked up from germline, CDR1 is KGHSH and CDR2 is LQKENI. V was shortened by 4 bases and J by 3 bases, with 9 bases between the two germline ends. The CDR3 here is CASSRRRDTGELFF. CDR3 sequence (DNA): TGTGCCAGCTCACGAAGACGGGACACCGGGGAGCTGTTTTTT.

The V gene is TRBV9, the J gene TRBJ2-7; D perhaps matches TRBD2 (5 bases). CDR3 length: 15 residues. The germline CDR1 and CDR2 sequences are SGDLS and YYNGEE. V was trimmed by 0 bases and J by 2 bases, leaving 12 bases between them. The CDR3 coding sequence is TGTGCCAGCAGCGTAGATCCGAGCGGAACCTACGAGCAGTACTTC. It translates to CASSVDPSGTYEQYF.

The CDR3 is CASTGTGRGYTF. As DNA, the CDR3 is TGTGCCAGCACCGGGACAGGGCGAGGCTACACCTTC. The genes are TRBV6-1 and TRBJ1-2, with TRBD1 identical over 9 bases. Losses at the gene ends were 7 bases for V and 8 bases for J; bases not matched to a gene: 5. The CDR3 totals 12 residues. The germline gives CDR1 MNHNS, CDR2 SASEGT.

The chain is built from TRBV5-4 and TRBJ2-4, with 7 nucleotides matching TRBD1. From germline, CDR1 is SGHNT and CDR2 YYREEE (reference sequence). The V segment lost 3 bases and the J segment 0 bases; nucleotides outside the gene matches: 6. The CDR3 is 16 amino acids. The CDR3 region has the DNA TGTGCCAGCAGCTCCGGGTCAGGGGGAGCCAAAAACATTCAGTACTTC. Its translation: CASSSGSGGAKNIQYF.

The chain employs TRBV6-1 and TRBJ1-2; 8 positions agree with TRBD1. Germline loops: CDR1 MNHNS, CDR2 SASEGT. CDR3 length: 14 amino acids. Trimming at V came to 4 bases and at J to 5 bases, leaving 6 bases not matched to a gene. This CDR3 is CASSVTQGDYGYTF. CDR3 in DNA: TGTGCCAGCAGTGTAACACAGGGGGATTATGGCTACACCTTC.

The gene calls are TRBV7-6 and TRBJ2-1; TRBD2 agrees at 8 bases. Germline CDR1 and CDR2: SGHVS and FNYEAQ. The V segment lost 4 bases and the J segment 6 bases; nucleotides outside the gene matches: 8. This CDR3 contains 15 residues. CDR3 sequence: CASSWTGGAFNEQFF. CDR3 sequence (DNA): TGTGCCAGCAGCTGGACGGGAGGGGCCTTCAATGAGCAGTTCTTC.

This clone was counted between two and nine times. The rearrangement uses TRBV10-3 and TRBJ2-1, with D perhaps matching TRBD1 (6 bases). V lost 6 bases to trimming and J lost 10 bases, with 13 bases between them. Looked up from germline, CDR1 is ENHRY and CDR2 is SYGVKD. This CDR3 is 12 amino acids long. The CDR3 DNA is TGTGCCATCAGACAGGGATCGGGCGAGCAGTTCTTC. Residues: CAIRQGSGEQFF.